This T cell receptor (beta chain) emerged from a study of T cell repertoires in cytomegalovirus infection. Study-wide context: Matching HLA type, along with CMV infection, was indicated by public TCR beta signatures.

TCRdb independently ran MiXCR on the reads; one entry per CDR3 protein. This table has approximately 630,000 distinct CDR3 sequences, 20% to 25% appearing once. The ends lost 3 bases at V and 0 bases at J; junction bases unmatched: 12. The germline gives CDR1 DFQATT, CDR2 SNEGSKA (reference sequence). CDR3 length: 18 residues. This clonotype was seen only a few times. Its antigen is unknown. Findings of the study overall: There were carriers of CMV plus the relevant HLA, and cumulative public TCR beta family frequency identified them. There were HLA-C-restricted CMV-specific TCR beta clonotypes dominating the ex vivo response.

Sequencing used CD8+ T cells from PBMCs. V gene TRBV20-1 combines with J gene TRBJ2-7, with 12 bases matching TRBD2. The sequence was obtained from a human donor in good health (CMV status not recorded). Some clones in this sample may be carry-over from other donors' samples. In DNA, the CDR3 is TGCAGTGCTAGCTCGAGATATTCACTAGCGGGGGGCTCCTACGAGCAGTACTTC. Encoded protein: CSASSRYSLAGGSYEQYF.